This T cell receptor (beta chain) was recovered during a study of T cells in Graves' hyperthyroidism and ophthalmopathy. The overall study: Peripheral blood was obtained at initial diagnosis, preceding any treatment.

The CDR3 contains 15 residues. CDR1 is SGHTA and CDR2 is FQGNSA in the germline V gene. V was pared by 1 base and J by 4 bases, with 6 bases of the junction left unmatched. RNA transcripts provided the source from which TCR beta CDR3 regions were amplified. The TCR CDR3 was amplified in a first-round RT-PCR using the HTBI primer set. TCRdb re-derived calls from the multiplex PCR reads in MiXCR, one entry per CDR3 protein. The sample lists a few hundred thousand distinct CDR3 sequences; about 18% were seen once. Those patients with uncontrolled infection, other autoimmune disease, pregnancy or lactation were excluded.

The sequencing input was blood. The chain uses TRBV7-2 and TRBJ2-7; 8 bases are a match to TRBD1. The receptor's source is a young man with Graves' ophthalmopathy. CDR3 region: CASSLVQGAAYEQYF. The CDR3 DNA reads TGTGCCAGCAGCTTAGTGCAGGGGGCAGCGTACGAGCAGTACTTC.